The 3 T cell receptor beta chains in this list originate from one sample, sequenced in a study of identifying expanded T cells in peripheral blood. Measured with immunoSEQ multiplex PCR; TCRdb has only the in-frame clones, and not every one. The profile covers under 130,000 clones, with around 88% appearing a single time and approximately 16% taken by the ten largest. Source material: blood. These receptors were collected from a person between 18 and 69 years old in good health.

Only a few counts were recorded for this clone. The chain is built from TRBV14 and TRBJ1-2; D is undetermined. The CDR3 extends over 13 amino acids. V dropped 0 bases and J dropped 5 bases, with 7 bases sitting between them. Looked up from germline, CDR1 is SGHDN and CDR2 is FVKESK. This CDR3 is CASSQDRTYGYTF. The CDR3 DNA sequence: TGTGCCAGCAGCCAAGATAGGACTTATGGCTACACCTTC.

This clone has a handful of counts. The chain carries TRBV11-2 and TRBJ2-5; TRBD2 matches 9 bases. The CDR3 contains 13 residues. In germline, CDR1 is SGHAT, CDR2 FQNNGV. J lost 7 bases, V lost 7 bases, and 7 bases had no gene match. The CDR3 region has the DNA TGTGCCAGCAAAGCGGGGGGAGGGGTGACCCAGTACTTC. The encoded protein is CASKAGGGVTQYF.

The V gene is TRBV19, the J gene TRBJ1-2; D unresolved. V was pared by 0 bases and J by 8 bases, with 16 bases between. Looked up from germline, CDR1 is LNHDA and CDR2 is SQIVND (reference sequence). This CDR3 has 15 amino acids. The chain's CDR3 is CASSIDPRGSRGYTF. DNA of the CDR3: TGTGCCAGTAGTATAGACCCCCGGGGTTCGAGAGGCTACACCTTC.